Presented here are 26 T cell receptor beta chains from one specimen sequenced in a study of cytomegalovirus exposure and HLA in healthy donors. The primer mix had 60 Vbeta and 13 Jbeta primers. This table comes from immunoSEQ multiplex PCR, and its TCRdb copy is limited to in-frame clones, with some not included. The sample records about 120,000 clones, more than 80% being singletons. Sequences were obtained from PBMCs. The receptors here all came from a man younger than 40 in good health and CMV-seronegative.

J is TRBJ2-3 and V is TRBV7-9; D perhaps matches TRBD1 (5 bases). Trimming pared 5 bases from V and 2 bases from J, leaving 20 bases between. Germline-derived CDR1 and CDR2 are SEHNR and FQNEAQ (reference sequence). The length of the CDR3 is 17 residues. The CDR3 DNA reads TGTGCCAGCAGCAAACAGGTTCGAACATTGAACACAGATACGCAGTATTTT. Protein sequence: CASSKQVRTLNTDTQYF.

J is TRBJ1-1 and V is TRBV19; D perhaps matches TRBD1 (5 bases). Trimming shortened V by 3 bases and J by 1 base, and 9 bases separated the two germline ends. Germline V lookup: CDR1 LNHDA, CDR2 SQIVND (reference sequence). This CDR3 has 14 residues. This CDR3 is CASSMWQGNTEAFF. The CDR3 coding sequence is TGTGCCAGTAGTATGTGGCAGGGGAACACTGAAGCTTTCTTT. Based on the CDR3 plus reference TRBV19 and TRBJ1-1, the full variable domain is DGGITQSPKYLFRKEGQNVTLSCEQNLNHDAMYWYRQDPGQGLRLIYYSQIVNDFQKGDIAEGYSVSREKKESFPLTVTSAQKNPTAFYLCASSMWQGNTEAFFGQGTRLTVV.

This clone was picked up one time. The chain joins TRBV19 to TRBJ2-6; possibly TRBD1 for D (5 bases). V shed 3 bases and J shed 0 bases, with 9 bases lying between them. Germline-derived CDR1 and CDR2 are LNHDA and SQIVND (reference sequence). The CDR3 is 16 residues long. This CDR3 is CASSIQGNSGANVLTF. The CDR3 DNA follows: TGTGCCAGTAGTATTCAGGGAAACTCTGGGGCCAACGTCCTGACTTTC.

The chain uses TRBV10-1 and TRBJ1-2, with 8 nucleotides matching TRBD1. CDR1 and CDR2 from the germline V gene are WNHNN and SYGVQD (reference sequence). The CDR3 spans 14 residues. The J segment lost 8 bases and the V segment lost 0 bases, leaving 5 bases of the junction unmatched. The CDR3 sequence: CASSESTGEDGYTF. The CDR3 DNA follows: TGCGCCAGCAGTGAGTCGACAGGGGAGGACGGCTACACCTTC.

The rearrangement links TRBV27 to TRBJ2-3; TRBD2 matches 9 bases. CDR1 MNHEY and CDR2 SMNVEV come from the germline V gene (reference sequence). V was clipped by 9 bases and J by 1 base; unmatched bases: 14. The CDR3 consists of 17 residues. The CDR3 coding sequence is TGTGCCAGTAGAGCAATAGCGGGAGTTGGAGGCACAGATACGCAGTATTTT. It codes for CASRAIAGVGGTDTQYF.

V and J are TRBV7-4 and TRBJ2-1; 7 nucleotides line up with TRBD2. The CDR3 length is 15 residues. Germline V CDR1 and CDR2: SGHVT, SQSDAQ. The V segment lost 7 bases and the J segment 5 bases; nucleotides outside the gene matches: 11. CDR3 protein: CASKNGPGGNNEQFF. CDR3 nucleotides: TGTGCCAGCAAAAACGGTCCGGGAGGAAACAATGAGCAGTTCTTC.

The gene calls are TRBV28 and TRBJ2-1; TRBD1 aligns across 7 bases. CDR3 length: 15 amino acids. V dropped 3 bases and J dropped 2; count of bases not matched to a gene: 4. Germline-derived CDR1 and CDR2 are MDHEN and SYDVKM. CDR3 sequence reads: CASSFTGATYNEQFF. CDR3 DNA sequence: TGTGCCAGCAGTTTTACAGGGGCCACCTACAATGAGCAGTTCTTC. Combining the CDR3 with reference TRBV28 and TRBJ2-1 gives the whole variable domain DVKVTQSSRYLVKRTGEKVFLECVQDMDHENMFWYRQDPGLGLRLIYFSYDVKMKEKGDIPEGYSVSREKKERFSLILESASTNQTSMYLCASSFTGATYNEQFFGPGTRLTVL.

The rearrangement uses TRBV9 and TRBJ2-7, with 9 bases aligning to TRBD2. Trimming removed 0 bases from V and 5 bases from J; junction bases left unmatched: 6. The germline V gene encodes CDR1 SGDLS and CDR2 YYNGEE. The CDR3 totals 15 residues. The CDR3 bases are TGTGCCAGCAGCGTAGCTCCGACTAGCGGCAACGAGCAGTACTTC. The encoded protein is CASSVAPTSGNEQYF. The full variable domain, its missing parts supplied by reference TRBV9 and TRBJ2-7, is DSGVTQTPKHLITATGQRVTLRCSPRSGDLSVYWYQQSLDQGLQFLIQYYNGEERAKGNILERFSAQQFPDLHSELNLSSLELGDSALYFCASSVAPTSGNEQYFGPGTRLTVT.

This rearrangement joins TRBV29-1 to TRBJ2-7, with 10 bases lining up with TRBD1. There are 14 residues in the CDR3. Germline CDR1 and CDR2: SQVTM and ANQGSEA. V gave up 1 base and J gave up 6 bases; unmatched junction bases: 6. CDR3: CSVEARDRGAEQYF. The CDR3 DNA is TGCAGCGTTGAAGCACGGGACAGGGGAGCCGAGCAGTACTTC.

The V call is TRBV27, the J call TRBJ1-6, with D possibly matching TRBD1 (5 bases). V lost 3 bases to trimming and J lost 4 bases, with 10 bases between them. This CDR3 is 15 amino acids long. Germline V CDR1 and CDR2: MNHEY, SMNVEV (reference sequence). The CDR3: CASSLWGKYNSPLHF. DNA for the CDR3: TGTGCCAGCAGTTTGTGGGGCAAGTATAATTCACCCCTCCACTTT.

CDR3 bases: TGTGCCACCAGCGGACAGGTGACTACTAATGAAAAACTGTTTTTT. The encoded protein is CATSGQVTTNEKLFF. V gene TRBV15 combines with J gene TRBJ1-4, with 7 bases identical to TRBD1. Germline V gene lookup returns CDR1 LNHNV and CDR2 YYDKDF (reference sequence). Trimming at V came to 5 bases and at J to 2 bases, leaving 5 bases not matched to a gene. The CDR3 loop spans 15 amino acids.

The V gene is TRBV9, the J gene TRBJ2-7; weak D call: TRBD2 (6 bases). Trimming took off 0 bases at V and 5 bases at J, with 15 bases between the two ends. CDR3 length: 15 residues. The germline gives CDR1 SGDLS, CDR2 YYNGEE. DNA for the CDR3: TGTGCCAGCAGCGTAGAGAGTAGCGGTTACCACGAGCAGTACTTC. Protein: CASSVESSGYHEQYF.

This chain connects TRBV6-1 to TRBJ1-1; 7 bases are a match to TRBD1. Germline V CDR1 and CDR2: MNHNS, SASEGT. With 8 bases clipped from V and 0 bases from J, the junction kept 9 bases outside the gene matches. CDR3 length: 15 amino acids. The CDR3 reads CASGRGQVMNTEAFF. CDR3 DNA sequence: TGTGCCAGCGGCCGAGGACAGGTCATGAACACTGAAGCTTTCTTT.

The chain joins TRBV4-1 to TRBJ1-1; 9 bases fit TRBD1. V was pared by 2 bases and J by 1 base, with 2 bases of the junction left unmatched. This CDR3 comprises 15 residues. Germline assignment: CDR1 MGHRA and CDR2 YSYEKL. This CDR3 reads CASSQPGQGNTEAFF. CDR3 DNA: TGCGCCAGCAGCCAACCGGGACAGGGGAACACTGAAGCTTTCTTT.

The rearrangement links TRBV27 to TRBJ1-2; no clear D gene. The germline CDR1 and CDR2 sequences are MNHEY and SMNVEV (reference sequence). CDR3 length equals 16 residues. V shed 3 bases and J shed 4 bases, with 18 bases lying between them. CDR3 sequence (DNA): TGTGCCAGCAGTTTCCTCTCCTCTGGCAGTACCTATGGCTACACCTTC. Translating it yields CASSFLSSGSTYGYTF.

The rearrangement joins TRBV28 to TRBJ1-3, with D possibly being TRBD1 (6 bases). CDR3 length equals 17 residues. Germline CDR1 reads MDHEN; CDR2 reads SYDVKM. Trimming left V 8 bases short and J 1 base short, with 21 bases between. CDR3 DNA sequence: TGTGCCAGCGGGATACAGGGACGGGTTTATTCTGGAAACACCATATATTTT. Encoded protein: CASGIQGRVYSGNTIYF.

The chain recombines TRBV7-9 with TRBJ1-5; perhaps TRBD1 as D (6 bases). The CDR3 loop spans 15 amino acids. The germline CDR1 and CDR2 sequences are SEHNR and FQNEAQ (reference sequence). Trimming took off 5 bases at V and 2 bases at J, with 13 bases between the two ends. The CDR3 DNA sequence: TGTGCCAGCAGCCCAACAGGGTTCGGCAATCAGCCCCAGCATTTT. Residues: CASSPTGFGNQPQHF.

The rearrangement uses TRBV6-1 and TRBJ2-7; D might be TRBD2 (6 bases). This CDR3 is built from 19 residues. The V gene lost 0 bases and the J gene lost 3 bases, with 24 bases spanning the gap. Germline assignment: CDR1 MNHNS and CDR2 SASEGT. CDR3 nucleotide sequence: TGTGCCAGCAGTGAAGCGGAGGGTTGGTGGAGCTCTTCTTTCTACGAGCAGTACTTC. It encodes CASSEAEGWWSSSFYEQYF.

This sequence joins TRBV25-1 and TRBJ2-7; D gene ambiguous. Germline CDR1 reads MGHDK; CDR2 reads SYGVNS. The CDR3 is 12 residues long. V shed 3 bases and J shed 5 bases, with 8 bases lying between them. CDR3 nucleotide sequence: TGTGCCAGCAGTGATCAAACAGACGAGCAGTACTTC. Protein: CASSDQTDEQYF.

CDR3 region: CASSESSGRADFEQFF. For the CDR3, the DNA is TGTGCCAGCAGTGAATCAAGCGGGAGGGCCGATTTTGAGCAGTTCTTC. The chain joins TRBV25-1 to TRBJ2-1, with 10 bases lining up with TRBD2. The CDR3 is made up of 16 amino acids. V trimming: 1 base; J trimming: 9 bases; junction bases outside the gene matches: 9. Germline V gene lookup returns CDR1 MGHDK and CDR2 SYGVNS.

This clone was seen only once. The chain carries TRBV11-2 and TRBJ1-2; 12 positions agree with TRBD1. This CDR3 has 15 residues. CDR1 is SGHAT and CDR2 is FQNNGV in the germline V gene. V gave up 5 bases and J gave up 4 bases; unmatched junction bases: 5. The CDR3 DNA follows: TGTGCCAGCAGCCCGGGGACAGGGGGCGTCTATGGCTACACCTTC. Protein: CASSPGTGGVYGYTF.

The genes are TRBV5-4 and TRBJ2-7; D not certain. Germline V gene data show CDR1 as SGHNT and CDR2 as YYREEE (reference sequence). V was clipped by 0 bases and J by 7 bases, with 8 bases between them. This CDR3 comprises 12 residues. The CDR3, as DNA: TGTGCCAGCAGCTTGGGGTACGGTGAGCAGTACTTC. Protein: CASSLGYGEQYF. The full variable domain, in which reference TRBV5-4 and TRBJ2-7 provide the parts outside the CDR3, is ETGVTQSPTHLIKTRGQQVTLRCSSQSGHNTVSWYQQALGQGPQFIFQYYREEENGRGNFPPRFSGLQFPNYSSELNVNALELDDSALYLCASSLGYGEQYFGPGTRLTVT.

The J gene is TRBJ2-1, the V gene TRBV7-3; D possibly corresponds to TRBD2 (6 bases). V dropped 1 base and J dropped 6 bases, with 10 bases sitting between them. This CDR3 is 14 amino acids long. From germline, CDR1 is SGHTA and CDR2 FQGTGA. The CDR3 reads CASSLREEANEQFF. The CDR3 nucleotides read TGTGCCAGCAGCTTAAGGGAGGAGGCCAATGAGCAGTTCTTC.

The CDR3 loop is CASSAVTTGPYEQYF. DNA for the CDR3: TGCGCCAGCAGCGCTGTTACCACAGGGCCCTACGAGCAGTACTTC. The rearrangement links TRBV5-1 to TRBJ2-7; D is perhaps TRBD1 (6 bases). The CDR3 consists of 15 residues. Germline V gives CDR1 SGHRS, CDR2 YFSETQ. The V end lost 4 bases, the J end lost 2 bases, and 16 bases lay between the germline ends.

This chain uses TRBV15 with TRBJ1-5; 8 positions match TRBD1. V trimming: 0 bases; J trimming: 5 bases; junction bases outside the gene matches: 3. The CDR3 is 15 amino acids. Germline lookup yields CDR1 LNHNV and CDR2 YYDKDF (reference sequence). The DNA for the CDR3 is TGTGCCACCAGCAGAGACTCGGACAGGGATCAGCCCCAGCATTTT. This encodes CATSRDSDRDQPQHF.

V usage is TRBV28 and J usage is TRBJ2-1; D is uncertain. CDR1 MDHEN and CDR2 SYDVKM come from the germline V gene. The CDR3 has 12 amino acids. V was clipped by 6 bases and J by 2 bases, with 5 bases between them. CDR3 residues: CASRSTYNEQFF. The CDR3 DNA reads as TGTGCCAGCAGGAGTACCTACAATGAGCAGTTCTTC. Filled out from reference TRBV28 and TRBJ2-1, the complete variable domain reads DVKVTQSSRYLVKRTGEKVFLECVQDMDHENMFWYRQDPGLGLRLIYFSYDVKMKEKGDIPEGYSVSREKKERFSLILESASTNQTSMYLCASRSTYNEQFFGPGTRLTVL.